This T cell receptor beta chain was sequenced during a study of cytomegalovirus exposure and HLA in healthy donors (dated by TCRdb to about 2017). Notes on the research overall: An earlier analysis of some 500 of the donors reported roughly 300 Gb of sequence data and 100 million to 130 million unique TCR beta sequences from approximately 180 million T cells. An early release covering about 600 HLA-typed donors comprised about 300 gigabases of sequencing data and some 79 million unique TCR sequences. Of the roughly 400 genotyped donors, roughly 80% fell in the genetic ancestry cluster associated with self-reported Caucasian donors. The study aimed to test whether cataloging public T cell receptors could reveal signatures of past pathogen exposure. Using immunosequencing, the study profiled T cell repertoires from 666 subjects and related those repertoires to cytomegalovirus serostatus. A separate validation cohort of roughly 130 different subjects was used in addition to the approximately 610-subject first cohort. To predict cytomegalovirus infection status, the study combined high-throughput TCR immunosequencing, statistical association of individual TCRs with disease status, and machine learning. A later analysis re-examined previously published TCR beta repertoires from about 700 donors and added high-resolution HLA genotyping to investigate patterns of TCR occurrence. Rather than drawing on any new phenotypic data, the later analysis identified candidate immune exposures from TCR beta sequences and the way those sequences occurred across donors. To decide whether each TCR beta V gene segment behaved as functional or pseudogenic, an earlier analysis of approximately 620 of the donors relied on high-throughput TCR beta sequencing. Donor age, sex, ethnicity and CMV serostatus were collected together with the repertoire data. A later genetic analysis took genome-wide SNP genotypes for about 55% of the 666 donors and used that subset as a discovery cohort. Every discovery cohort repertoire had been produced on one sequencing platform. Class I and class II HLA loci were covered by the typing at four-digit resolution. Typing coverage varied by locus: about 629-640 donors for A, B, C, DRB1 and DQB1; approximately 520 for DQA1; over 600 for DPA1; about 450 for DPB1. Roughly 5 DR-DQ haplotypes were handled as single units for association and clustering, since linkage in the cohort was strong. On average, roughly 240,000 unique TCR beta nucleotide sequences were sequenced per donor among about 400 genotyped donors of the cohort, with 15% to 20% of those sequences being non-productive. The study at large found these results: HLA typing was unavailable for some donors at each locus, so association tests used only the typed subset. A cluster of highly shared sequence variants was judged likely to be a technical artifact of the sequencing pipeline. Assigning TCR associations to individual alleles was difficult when HLA alleles, especially DR and DQ, strongly co-occurred. In a later genetic analysis, a missense DCLRE1C variant was associated with V-gene and J-gene trimming of TCR beta chains, and the association was replicated in an independent cohort. A later analysis associated 17,000 or so TCR beta sequences with specific HLA alleles at a false discovery rate of 0.05. In the study, some 160 TCR beta chains were listed as associated with cytomegalovirus. In a later analysis, HLA-associated TCR beta chains were found to be more clonally expanded and to have lower generation probabilities than equally common non-associated chains. In both the original and validation cohorts, the classifier was reported to diagnose cytomegalovirus status with high specificity and sensitivity. According to a later analysis, most CMV-associated TCR beta chains appeared to be HLA-restricted, and the HLA associations seemed to be driven largely by CMV exposure. A further reported finding was that TCR beta sequences accurately predicted the HLA-A and HLA-B alleles for most subjects in the first cohort. While some public TCRs were present in many individuals, most TCR sequences turned up only very rarely across donors. Because counts were too low, roughly 17 rarely observed V segments, including chromosome 9 orphons, were left out of the earlier analysis of over 550 of the donors. Roughly uniform sequencing depth across donors was assumed in presence/absence analyses, although this assumption may not hold. In vitro tests confirmed that a few of the cytomegalovirus-associated TCR beta chains recognize cytomegalovirus antigens. According to a later analysis, parvovirus B19, influenza, CMV and Epstein-Barr virus appeared linked to several top co-occurrence clusters. Because the 87-base-pair reads could not distinguish some IMGT-functional V segments, including TRBV6-2 and TRBV6-3, those segments were excluded. In an earlier analysis of 450 to 750 of the donors, most TCR beta V segments appeared in productive rearrangements about 87% or about 30% of the time, broadly matching IMGT annotations. Only TCR beta chains were sequenced in this cohort, and the absence of alpha or paired-chain data limited detectable features. According to a later genetic analysis, donors in an Asian-associated ancestry cluster had fewer N-insertions in productive TCRs than the approximately 690-donor mean. Correlated functional status among segregating V segments might be attributable to linkage disequilibrium, but an unknown experimental factor could not be ruled out. According to the authors, the approach could potentially be generalized to other disease states and immunological phenotypes. Immune exposure information for the cohort was limited to CMV serostatus. In a later analysis, TCR association rates were found to vary across HLA loci, with the most associated TCRs seen for DRB1 alleles and the fewest for HLA-C alleles.

The cohort comprised approximately 700 healthy bone marrow donors. All cohort members were sampled while nominally healthy, although unrecorded immune exposures were likely present. The donor tested CMV seropositive and was one of the 289 seropositive cohort members. Every donor gave a peripheral blood sample, and the peripheral blood mononuclear cells from that sample were used for TCR beta sequencing. The Qiagen DNeasy Blood Extraction Kit was used to extract genomic DNA from the blood cell samples. Libraries were built with the immunoSEQ multiplex PCR assay. The multiplex PCR relied on a mix of 60 forward primers for TCR Vbeta segments and 13 reverse primers for TCR Jbeta segments. The CDR3 region of rearranged TCR beta genes was amplified from genomic DNA with a multiplex PCR assay. The Illumina HiSeq System was used to sequence the amplified TCR beta libraries as 87-base-pair reads. The paper's processing steps were these. In a later analysis, 80 million or so unique TCR beta chains were counted across the 650 to 700 repertoires, and roughly 9.9 million of these chains were shared by at least two donors. Raw reads were error-corrected and collapsed into unique sequences by a nearest-neighbor algorithm in which closely related sequences were merged to remove PCR and sequencing errors. CDR3 sequences were aligned to IMGT reference sequences to assign V, D and J gene segments. For a sequence to be retained, at least a six-nucleotide match to both a V gene segment and a J gene segment was required. A rearrangement was called productive if the CDR3 had no stop codons and remained in frame with V and J, and every other rearrangement was called non-productive. Following IMGT convention, CDR3 was defined as the stretch from the second conserved V-encoded cysteine to the conserved J-encoded phenylalanine. Sequences without an unambiguous match to a single V gene segment were excluded from the earlier analysis of a few hundred of the donors. In an earlier analysis of about 590 of the donors, a V segment was called functional when productive rearrangements were above 56.7%, and segregating when the standard deviation between donors exceeded 5%. A statistical classification framework was built to diagnose cytomegalovirus status from the catalog of TCR beta chain sequences. V and J gene assignment, in a later analysis, came from comparing TCR nucleotide sequences with IMGT/GENE-DB human TR gene sequences. The TCRdist pipeline was used in a later analysis to assign CDR3 sequences and most-parsimonious VDJ recombination scenarios. In a later analysis, each TCR beta chain was defined by its CDR3 amino acid sequence together with its V-gene family, and reads lacking a unique V-gene family were excluded. A later analysis removed roughly 590 highly shared, low-generation-probability nucleotide sequences to deal with suspected cross-contamination and a sequencing artifact. For each public chain, a later analysis derived a clonal expansion index from normalized ranks of inferred template counts within each repertoire. A later analysis computed generation probabilities with a VDJ recombination model fitted to out-of-frame rearrangements, and checked the results against IGoR. Hypergeometric tests were used in a later analysis to score TCR-TCR, TCR-HLA and TCR-CMV co-occurrence, with a repertoire-size bias correction applied to the TCR pairs. To estimate false discovery rates, a later analysis permuted the HLA or CMV assignments 20 times. In a later analysis, co-occurring TCRs were grouped using DBSCAN, and TCRdist sequence similarity was added for clustering within HLA-allele-positive subsets. Repertoires with fewer than 30,000 or more than 120,000 public chains were left out of co-occurrence clustering, as were five repertoires with anomalous nucleotide sharing. TCRdb mirrors the immuneACCESS table, restricted to in-frame sequences. Some clones are absent from its copies; in checked studies, under half trace to an unresolved V gene, and the reason for the others is unknown. The DNA was the basis for D and trimming; V, J and clone size are from that table. For this sample the table gives more than 150,000 clones, of which roughly four fifths were detected only once. The ten largest clonotypes hold around 2.1% of the sample.

This clone was counted a few times. Its antigen remains undetermined. No quality values exist for individual bases; no much larger clone is one base distant. The CDR3 spans 19 residues, from the cysteine through the phenylalanine. Just CDR3 DNA is preserved here, 57 bases in frame from base 1. The germline V gene supplies CDR1 SGHTA and CDR2 FQGNSA. Unmatched junction bases come to 25, with V trimmed by 8 bases and J by 7 bases. The TCR was taken from a woman younger than 30 in good health and CMV-seropositive. The rearranged segments are TRBV7-2 and TRBJ2-1, and 8 junctional nucleotides match TRBD2. Sequencing used PBMCs. The CDR3 region: CASPSGGGPLRAYGNEQFF. The base sequence is TGTGCCAGCCCCTCCGGCGGGGGGCCTCTCCGAGCCTACGGGAATGAGCAGTTCTTC. The full variable domain, with segments outside the CDR3 supplied by the reference TRBV7-2 and TRBJ2-1 proteins, appears as GAGVSQSPSNKVTEKGKDVELRCDPISGHTALYWYRQSLGQGLEFLIYFQGNSAPDKSGLPSDRFSAERTGGSVSTLTIQRTQQEDSAVYLCASPSGGGPLRAYGNEQFFGPGTRLTVL.